These 11 T cell receptor beta chains were sequenced from one sample in a study of blood T cell repertoires in COVID-19. Only in-frame clones appear in the TCRdb table, and some are missing; sequencing was by immunoSEQ multiplex PCR. The sample lists about 45,000 clones, about 88% occurring once. Sequenced material: peripheral blood. These receptors came from a human donor in a cohort sampled during active COVID-19.

This chain joins TRBV6-5 and TRBJ1-5; a possible D gene is TRBD1 (5 bases). V lost 0 bases to trimming and J lost 5 bases, with 11 bases between them. This CDR3 comprises 15 residues. From germline, CDR1 is MNHEY and CDR2 SVGAGI. The DNA for the CDR3 is TGTGCCAGCAGTTACTCTGGGGGGTCGGATCAGCCCCAGCATTTT. This gives the protein CASSYSGGSDQPQHF.

This chain joins TRBV19 and TRBJ2-2, with TRBD2 matching 8 bases. CDR1 is LNHDA and CDR2 is SQIVND in the germline V gene (reference sequence). CDR3 length: 14 amino acids. The V gene end was trimmed by 10 bases and the J gene end by 2 bases; junction bases not matched to a gene: 6. The CDR3 DNA is TGTGCCACCGATAGCGGGGAAAACACCGGGGAGCTGTTTTTT. It codes for CATDSGENTGELFF.

The rearrangement uses TRBV19 and TRBJ2-3; 7 bases agree with TRBD1. CDR3 size: 15 residues. The ends lost 4 bases at V and 4 bases at J; junction bases unmatched: 8. Germline CDR1 and CDR2: LNHDA and SQIVND (reference sequence). CDR3 in amino acids: CASSTHDRVPDTQYF. The CDR3 nucleotides read TGTGCCAGTAGTACCCACGACAGGGTCCCAGATACGCAGTATTTT. Drawing the rest from reference TRBV19 and TRBJ2-3, the complete variable domain is DGGITQSPKYLFRKEGQNVTLSCEQNLNHDAMYWYRQDPGQGLRLIYYSQIVNDFQKGDIAEGYSVSREKKESFPLTVTSAQKNPTAFYLCASSTHDRVPDTQYFGPGTRLTVL.

This chain joins TRBV2 and TRBJ2-1; 8 nucleotides agree with TRBD1. V lost 3 bases, J lost 15 bases, and 7 bases stayed unmatched. Germline CDR1 and CDR2: SNHLY and FYNNEI. The CDR3 sequence is 12 residues long. This CDR3 is CASSEDREGRFF. The CDR3 DNA sequence: TGTGCCAGCAGTGAGGACAGGGAAGGGAGGTTCTTC.

The V and J genes are TRBV6-5 and TRBJ2-7; 7 nucleotides line up with TRBD1. The CDR3 has 14 amino acids. Trimming at V came to 6 bases and at J to 0 bases, leaving 5 bases not matched to a gene. Germline V gives CDR1 MNHEY, CDR2 SVGAGI. The CDR3 region is CASSQGDRSYEQYF. CDR3 sequence (DNA): TGTGCCAGCAGCCAGGGGGATCGCTCCTACGAGCAGTACTTC.

CDR3 protein: CASSPSGTVYTEAFF. The CDR3 DNA sequence: TGTGCCAGCAGTCCCTCCGGGACAGTGTACACTGAAGCTTTCTTT. The chain has TRBV28 and TRBJ1-1; TRBD1 aligns across 7 bases. Germline CDR1 reads MDHEN; CDR2 reads SYDVKM. V lost 5 bases, J lost 3 bases, and 9 bases stayed unmatched. CDR3 length equals 15 residues.

In this sample, this clone turned up a few times. The V gene is TRBV6-5, the J gene TRBJ1-5, with D possibly TRBD1 on 5 matching bases. This CDR3 comprises 15 residues. CDR1 is MNHEY, CDR2 SVGAGI, per germline. V was pared by 6 bases and J by 5 bases, with 17 bases between. CDR3 coding DNA: TGTGCCAGCAGCCCCGGGGGGTGGACGGATCAGCCCCAGCATTTT. Protein: CASSPGGWTDQPQHF.

The gene calls are TRBV27 and TRBJ1-5; D not resolved. Trimming left V 3 bases short and J 0 bases short, with 9 bases between. CDR1 is MNHEY and CDR2 is SMNVEV in the germline V gene (reference sequence). The CDR3 totals 15 residues. The DNA of the CDR3 is TGTGCCAGCAGTTTGTCGGCGGCTAGCAATCAGCCCCAGCATTTT. Its protein is CASSLSAASNQPQHF.

This clone has more than one count but fewer than ten. The chain carries TRBV7-9 and TRBJ1-4; 7 nucleotides agree with TRBD1. This CDR3 comprises 17 residues. CDR1 is SEHNR, CDR2 FQNEAQ, per germline (reference sequence). J was trimmed by 4 bases and V by 1 base; bases with no gene match: 9. The CDR3 protein is CASSLGPTGQSNEKLFF. DNA for the CDR3: TGTGCCAGCAGCTTAGGACCTACGGGACAGAGTAATGAAAAACTGTTTTTT.

This chain uses TRBV3-1 (or the pseudogene TRBV3-2) with TRBJ1-4, with 9 nucleotides matching TRBD1. Germline trimming cut 4 bases from V and 2 bases from J; bases unmatched to any gene: 8. This CDR3 has 17 residues. CDR1 LGHDT and CDR2 YNNKEL come from the germline V gene (reference sequence). CDR3 amino acids: CASSPGQGGGTNEKLFF. CDR3 coding DNA: TGTGCCAGCAGCCCGGGACAGGGTGGCGGGACTAATGAAAAACTGTTTTTT.

This clone was counted ten times or more. The rearrangement joins TRBV7-8 to TRBJ1-4; D call uncertain. The CDR3 totals 15 residues. Looked up from germline, CDR1 is SGHVS and CDR2 is FQNEAQ. With 1 base removed from V and 4 bases from J, the gap between germline ends came to 10 bases. The CDR3 here is CASSLEAGFNEKLFF. In DNA, the CDR3 is TGTGCCAGCAGCTTAGAGGCAGGCTTTAATGAAAAACTGTTTTTT.